This T cell receptor (beta chain) was identified in a study of immune evolution from preneoplasia to lung adenocarcinoma. Regarding the study as a whole: Top clone share appeared to fall from AAH through AIS, MIA, adenocarcinoma.

Assay: immunoSEQ multiplex PCR; the TCRdb copy retains only in-frame clones and omits some. This sample yields several thousand clones, of which 90% are seen a single time; 2% to 3% belongs to the top ten. Trimming took 7 bases from V and 5 from J; bases not matched to a gene: 2. From germline, CDR1 is MDHEN and CDR2 SYDVKM. The CDR3 extends over 13 amino acids. H&E slides confirmed each diagnosis, reviewed by two pathologists independently. Points on this clone: Its antigen is unknown.

The receptor was isolated from a person aged 65-85 years with invasive lung adenocarcinoma. Sequenced: FFPE invasive lung adenocarcinoma tissue. The chain has TRBV28 and TRBJ1-4; 9 bases line up with TRBD1. As DNA, the CDR3 is TGTGCCAGCACCGGGACAGGGAATGAAAAACTGTTTTTT. Encoded protein: CASTGTGNEKLFF.